This entry lists 8 T cell receptor beta chains sequenced from one sample in a study of blood T cell repertoires in COVID-19. The method was immunoSEQ multiplex PCR; TCRdb's version includes in-frame clones alone and lacks a portion of them. Here the sample spans some 97,000 clones, around four fifths being singletons. The sequencing input was peripheral blood. These receptors were collected from a man aged 70-80 years with active or convalescent COVID-19.

V and J are TRBV5-1 and TRBJ1-5; possible D gene TRBD1, 6 bases. The CDR3 runs to 14 residues. Germline V CDR1 and CDR2: SGHRS, YFSETQ. V gave up 4 bases and J gave up 2 bases, with 10 bases separating them. The CDR3 loop reads CASSASGGNQPQHF. DNA for the CDR3: TGCGCCAGCAGCGCTTCAGGGGGCAATCAGCCCCAGCATTTT.

V usage is TRBV10-3 and J usage is TRBJ2-1, with D perhaps TRBD1 (6 bases). The V end was cut by 6 bases, the J end by 0 bases, with 12 bases between. The germline V gene encodes CDR1 ENHRY and CDR2 SYGVKD. CDR3 size: 15 residues. The CDR3 nucleotides read TGTGCCATCAGACCGGACAGAAGCTCCTACAATGAGCAGTTCTTC. This sequence encodes CAIRPDRSSYNEQFF.

This clone was seen ten or more times. The chain has TRBV9 and TRBJ2-3; 14 bases agree with TRBD2. Germline values: CDR1 SGDLS, CDR2 YYNGEE. This CDR3 region has 16 residues. V shed 3 bases and J 3 bases; nucleotides not matched to a gene: 3. Written as DNA, the CDR3 is TGTGCCAGCAGCGAGGGACTAGCGGGGGTAACAGATACGCAGTATTTT. Protein sequence: CASSEGLAGVTDTQYF.

The CDR3 DNA is TGCAGCGTGGGGGGGGTCCTATTGACAGGGGCGCTTTACAATGAGCAGTTCTTC. Its translation is CSVGGVLLTGALYNEQFF. The chain couples TRBV29-1 to TRBJ2-1; weak D call: TRBD1 (8 bases). This CDR3 comprises 18 residues. The V gene's germline CDR1 is SQVTM and CDR2 ANQGSEA. Trimming stripped 6 bases from V and 4 bases from J, with 28 bases between.

The chain carries TRBV7-2 and TRBJ2-7; 7 bases fit TRBD1. Trimming removed 4 bases from V and 3 bases from J; junction bases left unmatched: 12. CDR1 and CDR2 (germline): SGHTA, FQGNSA. The CDR3 covers 16 residues. This chain's CDR3 is CASSSRRGQASYEQYF. The CDR3 DNA reads TGTGCCAGCAGCTCACGCAGAGGACAGGCGAGCTACGAGCAGTACTTC.

The chain is built from TRBV30 and TRBJ1-2; 7 nucleotides match TRBD1. Germline assignment: CDR1 GTSNPN and CDR2 SVGIG (reference sequence). Germline trimming cut 2 bases from V and 6 bases from J; bases unmatched to any gene: 3. The CDR3 sequence is 12 residues long. Here the CDR3 DNA reads TGTGCCTGGAGTCCCGACAGGGATGGCTACACCTTC. It codes for CAWSPDRDGYTF.

The chain is built from TRBV18 and TRBJ2-5; 7 nucleotides line up with TRBD1. The germline CDR1 and CDR2 sequences are KGHSH and LQKENI. V was clipped by 6 bases and J by 5 bases; unmatched bases: 9. The CDR3 spans 14 residues. CDR3 sequence reads: CASSRGKGGETQYF. DNA of the CDR3: TGTGCCAGCTCGAGGGGGAAAGGGGGCGAGACCCAGTACTTC.

J is TRBJ2-3 and V is TRBV7-2; 12 bases agree with TRBD2. The CDR3 runs 14 residues. V shed 5 bases and J 5 bases; nucleotides not matched to a gene: 2. Germline V CDR1 and CDR2: SGHTA, FQGNSA. The CDR3 DNA is TGTGCCAGCAGCCCTAGCGGGGGGGAAGATACGCAGTATTTT. Translated: CASSPSGGEDTQYF.